The rows below give T cell receptor beta chains drawn from one sample of a study of control samples from healthy donors and cancer patients. Generated by immunoSEQ multiplex PCR, the TCRdb table keeps only in-frame clones and is missing some. The sample holds about 130,000 clones, less than 90% seen once. The sample taken for sequencing was blood. The receptors stem from a man aged 18 to 30 in good health. Each CDR3 is given with its conserved first and last residue. The D gene is left open where the match is weak. Rows give clone size only sometimes, using once, few, many, or a class for an expanded clone.

>-|TRBD1|TRBJ1-4|TRBV5-1
CASSAGQDYEKLFF
TGCGCCAGCAGCGCGGGACAGGATTATGAAAAACTGTTTTTT
>-|-|TRBJ1-1|TRBV30
CAWSATEGTEAFF
TGTGCCTGGAGTGCGACAGAGGGGACTGAAGCTTTCTTT
>-|-|TRBJ2-1|TRBV11-2
CASSSREGKGNEQFF
TGTGCCAGCAGCTCACGTGAGGGGAAAGGCAATGAGCAGTTCTTC
>-|-|TRBJ1-2|TRBV5-1
CASSLTAVFYGYTF
TGCGCCAGCAGCTTGACGGCAGTCTTCTATGGCTACACCTTC
>-|-|TRBJ1-5|TRBV23-1
CASSQIGRLGSNQPQHF
TGCGCCAGCAGTCAAATTGGACGACTTGGGAGCAATCAGCCCCAGCATTTT
>-|TRBD1|TRBJ2-3|TRBV23-1
CASSQLDRTGRDTQYF
TGCGCCAGCAGTCAACTGGACAGGACAGGGAGGGATACGCAGTATTTT
>-|-|TRBJ1-6|TRBV30
CAWNRALINSPLHF
TGTGCCTGGAATAGAGCTCTGATTAATTCACCCCTCCACTTT
>-|TRBD2|TRBJ2-3|TRBV9
CASSPQTSGSDTQYF
TGTGCCAGCAGCCCCCAGACTAGCGGGAGTGATACGCAGTATTTT
>-|-|TRBJ1-2|TRBV7-2
CVSQEGYGYTF
TGTGTCTCCCAGGAAGGCTATGGCTACACCTTC
>once|TRBD2|TRBJ2-5|TRBV7-9
CASSLRREEETQYF
TGTGCCAGCAGCTTAAGGCGGGAGGAAGAGACCCAGTACTTC